These 27 T cell receptor beta chains share one sample of origin, sequenced in a study of cytomegalovirus exposure and HLA in healthy donors. Primers: 60 Vbeta forward and 13 Jbeta reverse. The data were produced by immunoSEQ multiplex PCR, yet TCRdb's version contains in-frame clones alone and is incomplete. The profile covers 75,000 to 80,000 clones, with over 60% appearing a single time and approximately 1% taken by the ten largest. Material: PBMCs. All receptors come from a male donor in good health and CMV-seronegative.

The rearrangement joins TRBV18 to TRBJ2-5, with 7 bases matching TRBD1. The germline V gene has CDR1 KGHSH and CDR2 LQKENI. The CDR3 is 14 residues long. V was pared by 2 bases and J by 3 bases, with 3 bases of the junction left unmatched. CDR3 region: CASSPVTGEETQYF. CDR3 DNA: TGTGCCAGCTCACCAGTTACAGGGGAAGAGACCCAGTACTTC. The complete variable domain, with remaining parts taken from reference TRBV18 and TRBJ2-5, reads NAGVMQNPRHLVRRRGQEARLRCSPMKGHSHVYWYRQLPEEGLKFMVYLQKENIIDESGMPKERFSAEFPKEGPSILRIQQVVRGDSAAYFCASSPVTGEETQYFGPGTRLLVL.

J is TRBJ1-1 and V is TRBV25-1, with D tentatively TRBD1 (6 bases). The CDR3 is 16 amino acids. Trimming pared 5 bases from V and 3 bases from J, leaving 19 bases between. Germline lookup yields CDR1 MGHDK and CDR2 SYGVNS. CDR3 in amino acids: CASSSIGSGGYTEAFF. DNA for the CDR3: TGTGCCAGCAGTTCAATAGGGTCGGGGGGCTACACTGAAGCTTTCTTT.

The genes are TRBV5-1 and TRBJ2-7, with D unclear. Trimming removed 0 bases at V and 1 base at J, with 5 bases between. There are 13 residues in the CDR3. Germline V gene lookup returns CDR1 SGHRS and CDR2 YFSETQ. The CDR3 DNA reads TGCGCCAGCAGCTTGGCCGGGTCCTACGAGCAGTACTTC. This encodes CASSLAGSYEQYF.

The rearrangement links TRBV10-1 to TRBJ1-5; weak D call: TRBD1 (6 bases). V lost 2 bases to trimming and J lost 11 bases, with 16 bases between them. The CDR3 is 14 amino acids. Looked up from germline, CDR1 is WNHNN and CDR2 is SYGVQD (reference sequence). The CDR3 loop is CASSEKSGVRTQHF. DNA for the CDR3: TGCGCCAGCAGTGAGAAGTCAGGGGTAAGGACCCAGCATTTT.

The chain combines TRBV5-1 with TRBJ2-1; D is perhaps TRBD1 (6 bases). The CDR3 totals 15 residues. V was pared by 0 bases and J by 2 bases, with 9 bases between. Germline V gene sequence: CDR1 SGHRS, CDR2 YFSETQ. The CDR3 protein is CASSLEKGAYNEQFF. Written as DNA, the CDR3 is TGCGCCAGCAGCTTGGAGAAGGGGGCCTACAATGAGCAGTTCTTC.

The gene calls are TRBV28 and TRBJ1-5; D is possibly TRBD1 (5 bases). V was pared by 8 bases and J by 4 bases, with 12 bases between. CDR1 and CDR2 from the germline V gene are MDHEN and SYDVKM. This CDR3 has 13 residues. The CDR3 DNA reads as TGTGCCAGCTGGGGCAACTCGAATCAGCCCCAGCATTTT. Translated, it gives CASWGNSNQPQHF.

As DNA, the CDR3 is TGTGCCAGCAGCCAAGACGAAGAACAGGGGTGGACTGAAGCTTTCTTT. Its protein is CASSQDEEQGWTEAFF. This chain uses TRBV14 with TRBJ1-1, with 7 bases that match TRBD1. V gave up 0 bases and J gave up 5 bases; unmatched junction bases: 9. The length of the CDR3 is 16 residues. The germline gives CDR1 SGHDN, CDR2 FVKESK.

The genes are TRBV10-1 and TRBJ2-1; TRBD1 agrees at 12 bases. The CDR3 loop spans 17 amino acids. Germline V CDR1 and CDR2: WNHNN, SYGVQD (reference sequence). V was clipped by 4 bases and J by 7 bases; unmatched bases: 11. DNA of the CDR3: TGCGCCAGCAGTGGGGACAGGGGGCGGGGGGCCGTGAATGAGCAGTTCTTC. Translated: CASSGDRGRGAVNEQFF.

To note about this clone: One end of the junction varies from germline; a read error may be responsible. The chain recombines TRBV6-1 with TRBJ1-5; D possibly corresponds to TRBD1 (6 bases). CDR3 size: 15 residues. Germline V gene data show CDR1 as MNHNS and CDR2 as SASEGT. This CDR3 is CASSELTGTVAPQNF. Written as DNA, the CDR3 is TGTGCCAGCAGTGAGCTCACAGGGACGGTGGCGCCCCAGAATTTT.

This clone was counted a single time. DNA for the CDR3: TGTGCCAGCAGGGGGGCCTCCCCCTCTGGGGCCAACGTCCTGACTTTC. Translation gives CASRGASPSGANVLTF. The chain recombines TRBV11-2 with TRBJ2-6; TRBD1 might be the D (6 bases). The CDR3 has 16 amino acids. Germline V gene sequence: CDR1 SGHAT, CDR2 FQNNGV. Deletions cut 6 bases from V and 0 bases from J, with 12 bases between. Combining the CDR3 with reference TRBV11-2 and TRBJ2-6 gives the whole variable domain EAGVAQSPRYKIIEKRQSVAFWCNPISGHATLYWYQQILGQGPKLLIQFQNNGVVDDSQLPKDRFSAERLKGVDSTLKIQPAKLEDSAVYLCASRGASPSGANVLTFGAGSRLTVL.

V and J are TRBV5-4 and TRBJ2-7; 9 bases are shared with TRBD2. The V segment lost 0 bases and the J segment 0 bases; nucleotides outside the gene matches: 10. This CDR3 has 18 amino acids. The germline CDR1 and CDR2 sequences are SGHNT and YYREEE (reference sequence). The CDR3 coding sequence is TGTGCCAGCAGCTTGGAGTCTAGCGGGAATACCTACTCCTACGAGCAGTACTTC. Protein sequence: CASSLESSGNTYSYEQYF. The full variable domain, in which reference TRBV5-4 and TRBJ2-7 provide the parts outside the CDR3, is ETGVTQSPTHLIKTRGQQVTLRCSSQSGHNTVSWYQQALGQGPQFIFQYYREEENGRGNFPPRFSGLQFPNYSSELNVNALELDDSALYLCASSLESSGNTYSYEQYFGPGTRLTVT.

The chain couples TRBV11-2 to TRBJ1-2, with a possible D match to TRBD1 (5 bases). This CDR3 is built from 14 residues. CDR1 is SGHAT, CDR2 FQNNGV, per germline. V was clipped by 6 bases and J by 5 bases, with 16 bases between them. CDR3 residues: CASSSTGGGYGYTF. The DNA for the CDR3 is TGTGCCAGCAGTTCAACAGGCGGTGGTTATGGCTACACCTTC.

Comments on this clone: The junction differs from germline at one of its ends, possibly a read error. The rearrangement links TRBV5-4 to TRBJ1-2, with D possibly matching TRBD1 (5 bases). The CDR3 is made up of 16 amino acids. The V gene's germline CDR1 is SGHNT and CDR2 YYREEE (reference sequence). In DNA, the CDR3 is TGTGCCAGCAGCCCGGGGACGGGAGATGCTAACTATGGCTACCCCTTC. It codes for CASSPGTGDANYGYPF.

The chain couples TRBV2 to TRBJ2-5; TRBD2 might be the D (6 bases). The CDR3 runs to 12 residues. The germline V and J ends were trimmed by 8 bases and 2 bases, with 9 bases remaining between them. Germline CDR1 SNHLY, CDR2 FYNNEI. CDR3 region: CASGLKQETQYF. The CDR3 nucleotides are TGTGCCAGCGGACTAAAACAAGAGACCCAGTACTTC.

The sample holds one count of this clone. This chain connects TRBV5-6 to TRBJ2-3; D is possibly TRBD1 (5 bases). CDR3 length: 14 amino acids. The germline CDR1 and CDR2 sequences are SGHDT and YYEEEE. V gave up 4 bases and J gave up 4 bases, with 13 bases separating them. CDR3 protein: CASSPVGPADTQYF. CDR3 sequence (DNA): TGTGCCAGCAGCCCGGTGGGGCCCGCAGATACGCAGTATTTT.

The CDR3 loop is CASSLLAGEYGYTF. CDR3 DNA sequence: TGTGCCAGCAGTTTACTGGCAGGGGAGTATGGCTACACCTTC. J is TRBJ1-2 and V is TRBV28; D might be TRBD1 (6 bases). This CDR3 is built from 14 residues. V was pared by 2 bases and J by 5 bases, with 12 bases between. The V gene's germline CDR1 is MDHEN and CDR2 SYDVKM.

CDR3 sequence reads: CASSARRQVSDTQYF. The DNA of the CDR3 is TGTGCCAGCAGTGCCCGCCGACAGGTCTCAGATACGCAGTATTTT. V is TRBV6-5 and J is TRBJ2-3, with TRBD1 as a possible D gene (6 bases). Trimming took off 5 bases at V and 4 bases at J, with 16 bases between the two ends. Germline lookup yields CDR1 MNHEY and CDR2 SVGAGI. The CDR3 has 15 amino acids.

V usage is TRBV18 and J usage is TRBJ2-3; 10 bases fit TRBD2. This CDR3 comprises 15 residues. Per germline, CDR1 KGHSH and CDR2 LQKENI. Trimming cost V 2 bases and J 14 bases; bases outside gene matches: 13. The CDR3 nucleotides are TGTGCCAGCTCACCAGGGGAGCGGGAGGGCCCCTCACCGTATTTT. It codes for CASSPGEREGPSPYF.

A single count supports this clone. The chain has TRBV5-1 and TRBJ1-1; D gene unclear. The germline V and J ends were trimmed by 0 bases and 0 bases, with 15 bases remaining between them. The CDR3 runs to 17 residues. Germline CDR1 reads SGHRS; CDR2 reads YFSETQ. The CDR3 DNA follows: TGCGCCAGCAGCTTGGGCCGCCTCCAGGACTTGAACACTGAAGCTTTCTTT. Translated: CASSLGRLQDLNTEAFF.

This clone showed up just a few times. The chain couples TRBV7-9 to TRBJ2-7, with 7 bases fitting TRBD1. Germline V CDR1 and CDR2: SEHNR, FQNEAQ (reference sequence). The V segment lost 5 bases and the J segment 7 bases; nucleotides outside the gene matches: 8. CDR3 length equals 13 residues. Here the CDR3 reads CASSVTGPGEQYF. The CDR3 bases are TGTGCCAGCAGCGTGACAGGGCCGGGGGAGCAGTACTTC.

The chain is built from TRBV19 and TRBJ2-7; 9 bases fit TRBD1. The CDR3 is 15 residues long. The germline V gene has CDR1 LNHDA and CDR2 SQIVND (reference sequence). The V segment lost 2 bases and the J segment 3 bases; nucleotides outside the gene matches: 5. The CDR3 reads CASSISATGGYEQYF. The DNA for the CDR3 is TGTGCCAGTAGTATATCTGCGACAGGGGGCTACGAGCAGTACTTC.

This clone was recorded a few times. The chain uses TRBV5-4 and TRBJ1-1; TRBD1 matches at 8 bases. V lost 3 bases and J lost 7; bases outside the gene matches: 2. The CDR3 length is 12 residues. The V gene's germline CDR1 is SGHNT and CDR2 YYREEE (reference sequence). In DNA form, the CDR3 reads TGTGCCAGCAGCTCCACAGGGGGTGAAGCTTTCTTT. It codes for CASSSTGGEAFF.

The chain recombines TRBV5-4 with TRBJ2-2; TRBD2 aligns across 8 bases. The CDR3 is 16 residues long. Germline assignment: CDR1 SGHNT and CDR2 YYREEE (reference sequence). V trimming: 5 bases; J trimming: 5 bases; junction bases outside the gene matches: 11. In nucleotides, the CDR3 is TGTGCCAGCAGTCCGGGGAGCGGGAGATCGACCGGGGAGCTGTTTTTT. As protein: CASSPGSGRSTGELFF.

The V and J genes are TRBV13 and TRBJ2-3, with 7 bases identical to TRBD2. Germline trimming cut 5 bases from V and 2 bases from J; bases unmatched to any gene: 7. The germline V gene encodes CDR1 PRHDT and CDR2 FYEKMQ (reference sequence). CDR3 length: 15 amino acids. CDR3 DNA sequence: TGTGCCAGCAGCCTAACGACTAGCTACACAGATACGCAGTATTTT. Its protein is CASSLTTSYTDTQYF.

This clone was observed once. The rearrangement joins TRBV10-1 to TRBJ1-1; possible D gene TRBD1, 5 bases. The CDR3 sequence is 13 residues long. The germline V and J ends were trimmed by 6 bases and 5 bases, with 13 bases remaining between them. Germline V gene data show CDR1 as WNHNN and CDR2 as SYGVQD (reference sequence). The CDR3 reads CASSRGGVTEAFF. In nucleotides, the CDR3 is TGCGCCAGCAGCCGGGGAGGGGTAACTGAAGCTTTCTTT.

This sequence joins TRBV4-3 and TRBJ2-5; tentative D call: TRBD2 (6 bases). The CDR3 length is 15 residues. The germline CDR1 and CDR2 sequences are LGHNA and YSLEER. The ends were cut back, 0 bases at V and 1 base at J, with 9 bases in the middle. CDR3 loop: CASSQDAGLQETQYF. In DNA, the CDR3 is TGCGCCAGCAGCCAAGATGCGGGACTCCAAGAGACCCAGTACTTC.

The chain joins TRBV11-2 to TRBJ1-2, with 7 positions matching TRBD1. Per germline, CDR1 SGHAT and CDR2 FQNNGV. V gave up 5 bases and J gave up 2 bases; unmatched junction bases: 5. The CDR3 extends over 14 amino acids. The CDR3 sequence is CASSRDRGNYGYTF. Written as DNA, the CDR3 is TGTGCCAGCAGCCGGGACAGAGGAAACTATGGCTACACCTTC.